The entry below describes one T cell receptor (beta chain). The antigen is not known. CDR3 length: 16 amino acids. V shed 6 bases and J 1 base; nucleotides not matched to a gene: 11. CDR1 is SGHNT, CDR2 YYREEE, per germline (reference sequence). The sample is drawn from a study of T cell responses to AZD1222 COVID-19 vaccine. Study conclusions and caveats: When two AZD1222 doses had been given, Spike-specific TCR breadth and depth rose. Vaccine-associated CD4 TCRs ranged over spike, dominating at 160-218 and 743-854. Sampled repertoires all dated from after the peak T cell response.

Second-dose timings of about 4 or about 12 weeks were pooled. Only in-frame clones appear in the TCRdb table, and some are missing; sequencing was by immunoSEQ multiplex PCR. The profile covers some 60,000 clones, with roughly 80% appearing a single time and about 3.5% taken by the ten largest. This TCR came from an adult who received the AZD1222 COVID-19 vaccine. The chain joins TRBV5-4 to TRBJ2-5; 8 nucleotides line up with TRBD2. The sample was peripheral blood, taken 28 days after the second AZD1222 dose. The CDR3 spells CASTLGGRGAQETQYF. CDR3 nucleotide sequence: TGTGCCAGCACCCTGGGTGGGCGGGGGGCCCAAGAGACCCAGTACTTC.